The 14 T cell receptor beta chains below all came from one sample that was sequenced in a study of T cells in localized non-small cell lung cancer. Generated by immunoSEQ multiplex PCR, the TCRdb table keeps only in-frame clones and is missing some. The sample holds fewer than 40,000 clones, 88% seen once. The source material was peripheral blood mononuclear cells, sampled before any cancer treatment. These receptors all come from a woman aged 40 to 75 with stage III lung adenocarcinoma.

The chain uses TRBV20-1 and TRBJ2-7; D not resolved. The CDR3 runs to 11 residues. V shed 0 bases and J shed 2 bases, with 2 bases lying between them. Germline CDR1 DFQATT, CDR2 SNEGSKA (reference sequence). CDR3 amino acids: CSAREAYEQYF. CDR3 DNA sequence: TGCAGTGCTAGAGAAGCCTACGAGCAGTACTTC.

This chain connects TRBV4-2 to TRBJ2-7, with 7 bases that match TRBD2. From germline, CDR1 is LGHNA and CDR2 YNFKEQ. The CDR3 contains 15 residues. V lost 0 bases, J lost 3 bases, and 5 bases stayed unmatched. The CDR3 nucleotides are TGTGCCAGCAGCCAAGATGCAGCGGGGAGCTACGAGCAGTACTTC. Translation gives CASSQDAAGSYEQYF.

V is TRBV7-3 and J is TRBJ2-3; D is possibly TRBD1 (5 bases). V was trimmed by 4 bases and J by 3 bases, leaving 11 bases between them. Germline CDR1 reads SGHTA; CDR2 reads FQGTGA. The CDR3 has 14 amino acids. The CDR3 nucleotides read TGTGCCAGCAGCTGGGGCAGGGCAACAGATACGCAGTATTTT. Translating it yields CASSWGRATDTQYF.

The V and J genes are TRBV6-5 and TRBJ1-2; no definite D call. The ends were cut back, 7 bases at V and 4 bases at J, with 13 bases in the middle. This CDR3 is built from 13 residues. Germline V gene data show CDR1 as MNHEY and CDR2 as SVGAGI. The CDR3 bases are TGTGCCAGCACTATAGACGGATCCTATGGCTACACCTTC. This encodes CASTIDGSYGYTF.

J is TRBJ1-1 and V is TRBV27; unclear D gene. Trimming removed 0 bases from V and 4 bases from J, with 18 bases in between. Germline CDR1 MNHEY, CDR2 SMNVEV (reference sequence). This CDR3 contains 17 residues. CDR3 region: CASSLSPAPRKGTEAFF. The CDR3 DNA is TGTGCCAGCAGTTTATCGCCAGCCCCAAGGAAGGGCACTGAAGCTTTCTTT.

The chain has TRBV18 and TRBJ2-2; 9 bases align to TRBD1. CDR3 length: 17 residues. The V and J ends lost 3 bases and 3 bases, in that order; junction bases with no gene match: 8. Germline V gene sequence: CDR1 KGHSH, CDR2 LQKENI. The CDR3 region is CASSPGTGRLDTGELFF. CDR3 sequence (DNA): TGTGCCAGCTCACCTGGGACAGGGCGGCTGGACACCGGGGAGCTGTTTTTT.

This clone showed up just once. This chain uses TRBV30 with TRBJ2-5; D is perhaps TRBD2 (5 bases). The CDR3 is 14 residues long. Per the germline V gene, CDR1 is GTSNPN and CDR2 is SVGIG (reference sequence). Between the trimmed V and J ends, which lost 3 bases and 5 bases, there was a span of 16 bases. The CDR3, as DNA: TGTGCCTGGAGGACGAGTTGGAGGACTGAGACCCAGTACTTC. Its protein is CAWRTSWRTETQYF. Complete variable domain (other parts from reference TRBV30 and TRBJ2-5): SQTIHQWPATLVQPVGSPLSLECTVEGTSNPNLYWYRQAAGRGLQLLFYSVGIGQISSEVPQNLSASRPQDRQFILSSKKLLLSDSGFYLCAWRTSWRTETQYFGPGTRLLVL.

This chain joins TRBV10-3 and TRBJ2-3; either TRBD1 or TRBD2 may fit D (5 bases each). This CDR3 is 15 amino acids long. V lost 0 bases and J lost 2, with 9 bases in between. CDR1 and CDR2 from the germline V gene are ENHRY and SYGVKD. Here the CDR3 reads CAISESRGSTDTQYF. Here the CDR3 DNA reads TGTGCCATCAGTGAGTCGAGGGGTTCCACAGATACGCAGTATTTT.

This chain links TRBV7-2 with TRBJ1-4; possibly TRBD1 for D (5 bases). Germline V CDR1 and CDR2: SGHTA, FQGNSA. Between the trimmed V and J ends, which lost 3 bases and 0 bases, there was a span of 11 bases. The CDR3 loop spans 16 amino acids. CDR3 amino acids: CASSLLGVSTNEKLFF. CDR3 coding DNA: TGTGCCAGCAGCTTGTTAGGGGTTTCAACTAATGAAAAACTGTTTTTT.

The chain is built from TRBV9 and TRBJ1-2, with a weak D call TRBD1 (6 bases). The germline V gene has CDR1 SGDLS and CDR2 YYNGEE. The CDR3 consists of 14 residues. V gave up 7 bases and J gave up 0 bases, with 13 bases separating them. Here the CDR3 reads CASSGAQANYGYTF. DNA for the CDR3: TGTGCCAGCTCGGGGGCCCAAGCTAACTATGGCTACACCTTC.

The gene calls are TRBV5-4 and TRBJ2-1; maybe TRBD2 (7 bases). V was shortened by 2 bases and J by 6 bases, with 12 bases between the two germline ends. In germline, CDR1 is SGHNT, CDR2 YYREEE (reference sequence). CDR3 size: 14 residues. In DNA, the CDR3 is TGTGCCAGCAGCTTTCGACGGGGGGCCAATGAGCAGTTCTTC. Its protein product is CASSFRRGANEQFF.

The rearrangement links TRBV6-5 to TRBJ1-3, with D unresolved. The V and J ends lost 8 bases and 0 bases respectively, with 5 bases between them. The CDR3 totals 12 residues. CDR1 MNHEY and CDR2 SVGAGI come from the germline V gene. In DNA form, the CDR3 reads TGTGCCAGCCACAGCTCTGGAAACACCATATATTTT. This sequence encodes CASHSSGNTIYF.

This clone has only one observation. DNA of the CDR3: TGTGCCTGGAGCACAGGGGGCGCGCCAGATACGCAGTATTTT. It codes for CAWSTGGAPDTQYF. The chain links TRBV30 to TRBJ2-3, with TRBD1 matching over 9 bases. Germline V gene lookup returns CDR1 GTSNPN and CDR2 SVGIG (reference sequence). V shed 3 bases and J 4 bases; nucleotides not matched to a gene: 5. CDR3 length: 14 residues.

V usage is TRBV4-1 and J usage is TRBJ2-3, with a tentative D call TRBD1 (5 bases). This CDR3 contains 17 residues. The V gene lost 4 bases and the J gene lost 7 bases, with 24 bases spanning the gap. Germline V gene data show CDR1 as MGHRA and CDR2 as YSYEKL. CDR3: CASSPGPLSHQLYTQYF. Here the CDR3 DNA reads TGCGCCAGCAGCCCAGGGCCTTTATCGCATCAATTATATACGCAGTATTTT.